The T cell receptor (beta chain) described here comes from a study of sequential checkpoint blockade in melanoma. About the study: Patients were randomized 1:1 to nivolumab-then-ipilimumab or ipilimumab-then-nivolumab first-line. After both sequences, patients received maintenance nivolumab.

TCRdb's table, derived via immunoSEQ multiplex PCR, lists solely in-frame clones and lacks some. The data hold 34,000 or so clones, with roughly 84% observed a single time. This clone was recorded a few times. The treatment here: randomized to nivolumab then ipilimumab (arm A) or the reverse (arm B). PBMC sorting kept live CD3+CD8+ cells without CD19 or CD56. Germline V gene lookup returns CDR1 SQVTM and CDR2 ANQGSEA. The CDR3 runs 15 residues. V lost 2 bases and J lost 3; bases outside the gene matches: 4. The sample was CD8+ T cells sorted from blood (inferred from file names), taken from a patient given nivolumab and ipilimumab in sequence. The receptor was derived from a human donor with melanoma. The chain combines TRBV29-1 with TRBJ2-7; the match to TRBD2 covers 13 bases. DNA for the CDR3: TGCAGCGTTGAAAAGACTAGCGGGGGGATCTACGAGCAGTACTTC. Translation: CSVEKTSGGIYEQYF.